This T cell receptor (beta chain) was recovered during a study of blood T cell repertoires in COVID-19. The study drew participants aged roughly 18 to 89 years from approximately 23 US areas. Original processing notes: Amplification of reference gene primers provided the estimated nucleated cell counts. Some clones are missing from TCRdb's copy, which holds only in-frame ones; the method was immunoSEQ multiplex PCR. The V and J calls and clone size were taken over from that table, and D and trimming were inferred from the DNA. The sample includes roughly 230,000 clones, around 82% of them seen just once. The junction had 9 bases not matched to a gene; V was cut back by 5 bases and J by 5 bases. Germline V CDR1 and CDR2: ENHRY, SYGVKD. This CDR3 comprises 14 residues.

This TCR derives from a man aged 50 to 59 who had recovered from COVID-19. This chain connects TRBV10-3 to TRBJ2-7, with 7 positions matching TRBD2. The sequenced sample consisted of PBMCs or T cells enriched from blood (not recorded which). CDR3: CAISPRGSGDEQYF. The CDR3 nucleotides read TGTGCCATCAGTCCCCGGGGAAGCGGGGACGAGCAGTACTTC.